The rows below give T cell receptor beta chains drawn from one sample of a study of regulatory T cells in long-lasting Graves disease. TCRdb reanalysed the multiplex PCR reads using MiXCR and keeps one entry per CDR3 protein. The table shows approximately 210,000 distinct CDR3 sequences, with 15% to 20% occurring only once. Sequencing used peripheral blood mononuclear cells (PBMCs), obtained at new diagnosis, from a patient treated with antithyroid drugs. All receptors come from a female donor with Graves disease. Each CDR3 is given with its conserved first and last residue. D genes are given only for firm matches. Clone size is given as once, few, many or a size class.

>NA|TRBJ1-3|TRBV28|many
CAIVADSGNTIYF
TGTGCCATCGTGGCGGACTCTGGAAACACCATATATTTT
>NA|TRBJ2-2|TRBV11-2|once
CASSFVGGRDTGELFF
TGTGCCAGCAGCTTTGTAGGGGGGCGAGACACCGGGGAGCTGTTTTTT
>NA|TRBJ2-3|TRBV24-1|many
CATSDIRSTDTQYF
TGTGCCACCAGTGATATTAGGAGCACAGATACGCAGTATTTT
>NA|TRBJ2-5|TRBV18|many
CASSPWVSNQETQYF
TGTGCCAGCTCACCATGGGTTAGCAACCAAGAGACCCAGTACTTC
>NA|TRBJ2-2|TRBV6-5|many
CASSYEREGELFF
TGTGCCAGCAGTTACGAAAGGGAAGGGGAGCTGTTTTTT
>TRBD1|TRBJ2-2|TRBV24-1|many
CATSTAGTAAGELFF
TGTGCCACCAGCACCGCCGGGACAGCGGCCGGGGAGCTGTTTTTT
>NA|TRBJ2-2|TRBV20-1|many
CSALPGRTGELFF
TGCAGTGCTTTACCAGGGAGAACCGGGGAGCTGTTTTTT
>TRBD2|TRBJ2-7|TRBV6-1|few
CASSHSGSPTYEQYF
TGTGCCAGCAGTCATAGCGGGAGCCCGACTTACGAGCAGTACTTC
>TRBD2|TRBJ2-2|TRBV2|many
CAGGLANNGELFF
TGTGCCGGGGGACTAGCGAACAACGGGGAGCTGTTTTTT
>TRBD2|TRBJ2-1|TRBV7-3|many
CASSRTSGNEQFF
TGTGCCAGCAGCCGGACTAGCGGCAATGAGCAGTTCTTC
>NA|TRBJ2-3|TRBV5-5|many
CASSLAPQSTDTQYF
TGTGCCAGCAGCTTGGCCCCCCAGAGCACAGATACGCAGTATTTT
>TRBD1|TRBJ2-2|TRBV7-3|many
CASSLDRATGELFF
TGTGCCAGCAGCCTCGACAGGGCCACCGGGGAGCTGTTTTTT
>NA|TRBJ1-2|TRBV24-1|many
CATSDSGTEYGYTF
TGTGCCACCAGTGATTCCGGGACTGAATATGGCTACACCTTC
>NA|TRBJ2-1|TRBV7-2|many
CASSLIGEEQFF
TGTGCCAGCAGCTTAATCGGTGAGGAGCAGTTCTTC